These 5 T cell receptor beta chains came from one sample sequenced in a study of T cell responses to AZD1222 COVID-19 vaccine. TCRdb keeps only in-frame clones here, not all; method: immunoSEQ multiplex PCR. The repertoire has some 99,000 clones, about 90% of them found once; the top ten carry roughly 4.4%. The source material was peripheral blood, sampled 28 days after the second AZD1222 dose. The receptors were gathered from an adult who received the AZD1222 COVID-19 vaccine.

This chain uses TRBV6-2 or TRBV6-3 with TRBJ2-1, with 10 bases identical to TRBD2. The CDR3 has 15 amino acids. The germline gives CDR1 MNHEY, CDR2 SVGEGT. The V segment lost 2 bases and the J segment 6 bases; nucleotides outside the gene matches: 4. The CDR3 loop is CASSYVASGGNEQFF. The CDR3 DNA follows: TGTGCCAGCAGTTACGTGGCTAGCGGGGGCAATGAGCAGTTCTTC.

This sequence joins TRBV19 and TRBJ2-1, with a possible D match to TRBD1 (5 bases). Germline CDR1 and CDR2: LNHDA and SQIVND (reference sequence). Trimming stripped 6 bases from V and 0 bases from J, with 15 bases between. The CDR3 is made up of 16 amino acids. The DNA for the CDR3 is TGTGCCAGTAGAGAGACAGCACTGAGCTCCTACAATGAGCAGTTCTTC. It encodes CASRETALSSYNEQFF.

This rearrangement joins TRBV18 to TRBJ2-7, with D maybe TRBD1 (6 bases). CDR1 is KGHSH and CDR2 is LQKENI in the germline V gene. The CDR3 is 18 residues long. Trimming shortened V by 6 bases and J by 3 bases, and 27 bases separated the two germline ends. The CDR3 sequence is CASSHRTVTPRAHYEQYF. In DNA, the CDR3 is TGTGCCAGCTCCCACCGGACAGTTACTCCTAGGGCCCACTACGAGCAGTACTTC.

This clone was detected only once. The chain is built from TRBV30 and TRBJ1-3; D not resolved. Trimming shortened V by 1 base and J by 0 bases, and 13 bases separated the two germline ends. Germline V gene sequence: CDR1 GTSNPN, CDR2 SVGIG (reference sequence). CDR3 length equals 16 residues. CDR3 protein: CAWSGRGGSSGNTIYF. CDR3 in DNA: TGTGCCTGGAGTGGGAGAGGTGGCAGCTCTGGAAACACCATATATTTT.

The V gene is TRBV6-2 or TRBV6-3, the J gene TRBJ1-6, with 9 bases aligning to TRBD1. Germline lookup yields CDR1 MNHEY and CDR2 SVGEGT. This CDR3 has 17 residues. V was pared by 0 bases and J by 8 bases, with 8 bases of the junction left unmatched. This CDR3 is CASSYSPHRGLDSPLHF. The CDR3 DNA reads as TGTGCCAGCAGTTACTCTCCCCACAGGGGGCTGGATTCACCCCTCCACTTT.